Listed below are T cell receptor beta chains from one sample, sequenced in a study of T-cell memory formation after mild COVID-19. TCRdb re-analysed the 5' RACE reads in MiXCR, keeping a single row per CDR3 protein. The sample has 150,000 to 200,000 distinct CDR3 sequences; about 18% are singletons. Sample: PBMCs or a T cell subset sorted from them (not recorded which). The receptors were sampled from a young man who had mild COVID-19 (a few samples of this study predate the infection). Cell type and time point are not known. The CDR3 runs from the conserved cysteine through the conserved F or W. A D gene is named only where the DNA matches it firmly. The size of a clone is reported for some rows only, either as once, few or many, or as a class for expanded clones.

J gene: TRBJ1-2; D gene: -; clone size: -; V gene: TRBV4-2; CDR3 DNA: TGTGCCAGCAGCCACGGGGAAGAGGCTAACTATGGCTACACCTTC; CDR3 protein: CASSHGEEANYGYTF
J gene: TRBJ2-7; D gene: -; clone size: -; V gene: TRBV20-1; CDR3 DNA: TGCAGTGCCCAAGGACCTCTCGAGCAGTACTTC; CDR3 protein: CSAQGPLEQYF
J gene: TRBJ2-3; D gene: TRBD2; clone size: -; V gene: TRBV4-3; CDR3 DNA: TGCGCCAGCAGCCAAGATCAGCGGGGGGCCTCAGATACGCAGTATTTT; CDR3 protein: CASSQDQRGASDTQYF
J gene: TRBJ2-1; D gene: -; clone size: few; V gene: TRBV7-8; CDR3 DNA: TGTGCCAGCAGCTTAGCGCCCGGCAACAATGAGCAGTTCTTC; CDR3 protein: CASSLAPGNNEQFF
J gene: TRBJ1-5; D gene: -; clone size: -; V gene: TRBV7-7; CDR3 DNA: TGTGCTAGCAGCTTAGACTCGGGAACGCCCCAGCATTTT; CDR3 protein: CASSLDSGTPQHF
J gene: TRBJ2-1; D gene: TRBD1; clone size: -; V gene: TRBV7-2; CDR3 DNA: TGTGCCAGCAGCCCCGACAGGGCCTACAATGAGCAGTTCTTC; CDR3 protein: CASSPDRAYNEQFF
J gene: TRBJ1-5; D gene: -; clone size: -; V gene: TRBV12-3/TRBV12-4; CDR3 DNA: TGTGCCAGCAGTTTATATGATAGCAATCAGCCCCAGCATTTT; CDR3 protein: CASSLYDSNQPQHF
J gene: TRBJ1-2; D gene: -; clone size: few; V gene: TRBV5-1; CDR3 DNA: TGCGCCAGCAGCTTGGAAGCTCTAAGCTATGGCTACACCTTC; CDR3 protein: CASSLEALSYGYTF
J gene: TRBJ2-1; D gene: -; clone size: few; V gene: TRBV12-3/TRBV12-4; CDR3 DNA: TGTGCCAGCAGCTCTAGATCTAACAATGAGCAGTTCTTC; CDR3 protein: CASSSRSNNEQFF
J gene: TRBJ2-2; D gene: TRBD1; clone size: -; V gene: TRBV10-3; CDR3 DNA: TGTGCCATCAGTGAATTCCAGGGGGCCGGCACCGGGGAGCTGTTTTTT; CDR3 protein: CAISEFQGAGTGELFF